A single sample gave rise to the 20 T cell receptor beta chains below, sequenced in a study of early T cells in non-severe SARS-CoV-2 infection. TCRdb redid the calling of the 5' RACE reads with MiXCR, one entry per CDR3 protein. The data hold tens of thousands of distinct CDR3 sequences, with less than 20% observed a single time. Sequenced material: whole blood. The receptors stem from an adult who was a healthcare worker with PCR-confirmed SARS-CoV-2 infection or an uninfected control (not recorded which).

The sample holds a few counts of this clonotype. V is TRBV7-9 and J is TRBJ1-5; D is unclear. The CDR3 totals 17 residues. Trimming cost V 3 bases and J 0 bases, with 15 bases left between them. Per the germline V gene, CDR1 is SEHNR and CDR2 is FQNEAQ (reference sequence). This chain's CDR3 is CASSFFPPRDSNQPQHF. The CDR3 DNA follows: TGTGCCAGCAGCTTTTTCCCCCCAAGGGATAGCAATCAGCCCCAGCATTTT.

The rearrangement joins TRBV4-2 to TRBJ2-5; TRBD1 agrees at 7 bases. The CDR3 has 15 amino acids. The germline gives CDR1 LGHNA, CDR2 YNFKEQ. V shed 1 base, J shed 4 bases, and the junction held 6 bases outside the gene matches. The CDR3 loop is CASSQGRSGGETQYF. The DNA of the CDR3 is TGTGCCAGCAGCCAAGGGAGATCAGGGGGAGAGACCCAGTACTTC.

This sequence joins TRBV6-2 or TRBV6-3 and TRBJ2-1; 9 nucleotides match TRBD2. V was pared by 2 bases and J by 9 bases, with 8 bases of the junction left unmatched. Germline CDR1 is MNHEY and CDR2 is SVGEGT. This CDR3 region has 15 residues. The CDR3 region is CASSYGLAGESEQFF. The CDR3 DNA reads as TGTGCCAGCAGTTACGGGTTAGCGGGAGAAAGTGAGCAGTTCTTC.

Only a few counts were recorded for this clonotype. This chain links TRBV12-3 or TRBV12-4 with TRBJ2-3, with 7 bases identical to TRBD2. Losses at the gene ends were 3 bases for V and 6 bases for J; bases not matched to a gene: 6. The CDR3 sequence is 14 residues long. CDR3 bases: TGTGCCAGCAGTTTGCGGCGGGAGTGGGATACGCAGTATTTT. Amino acids: CASSLRREWDTQYF.

This clonotype was seen ten or more times. The V and J genes are TRBV6-5 and TRBJ2-1; a possible D gene is TRBD1 (5 bases). Germline values: CDR1 MNHEY, CDR2 SVGAGI. The CDR3 length is 14 residues. The V end lost 2 bases, the J end lost 3 bases, and 8 bases lay between the germline ends. The CDR3 sequence is CASSYEDNYNEQFF. The CDR3 coding sequence is TGTGCCAGCAGTTACGAGGACAACTACAATGAGCAGTTCTTC.

This clonotype has at least ten counts. This chain connects TRBV7-2 to TRBJ2-3; 8 bases fit TRBD2. The V gene end was trimmed by 8 bases and the J gene end by 8 bases; junction bases not matched to a gene: 9. The CDR3 covers 13 residues. Per the germline V gene, CDR1 is SGHTA and CDR2 is FQGNSA. The chain's CDR3 is CASRAGDRGTQYF. CDR3 DNA sequence: TGTGCCAGCCGAGCGGGAGATCGTGGTACGCAGTATTTT.

Only a few counts were recorded for this clonotype. V gene TRBV29-1 combines with J gene TRBJ1-2; TRBD1 is a possible D gene (5 bases). V lost 7 bases and J lost 2, with 14 bases in between. The CDR3 runs 13 residues. From germline, CDR1 is SQVTM and CDR2 ANQGSEA. The chain's CDR3 is CSAAQGTNYGYTF. The CDR3 DNA is TGCAGCGCTGCGCAGGGTACCAACTATGGCTACACCTTC.

The CDR3, as DNA: TGCAGTGCTAGAGAACAGCTGAACACTGAAGCTTTCTTT. It specifies CSAREQLNTEAFF. The chain joins TRBV20-1 to TRBJ1-1; D is unresolved. Germline lookup yields CDR1 DFQATT and CDR2 SNEGSKA (reference sequence). V was cut by 0 bases and J by 0 bases, with 5 bases left in between. This CDR3 region has 13 residues.

This clonotype was detected many times. J is TRBJ1-1 and V is TRBV21-1; no check of the table's D call, TRBD1, against the DNA was made. TRBV21-1 is recorded as a pseudogene. The CDR3 totals 15 residues. CDR3 DNA: TGTGCCAGCAGCAAGCACCCCTCAAAGAACACTGAAGCTTTCTTT. Encoded protein: CASSKHPSKNTEAFF.

This clonotype was found once. The V call is TRBV29-1, the J call TRBJ1-2; 9 positions agree with TRBD1. CDR3 length: 10 amino acids. Germline V gives CDR1 SQVTM, CDR2 ANQGSEA. With 5 bases clipped from V and 11 bases from J, the junction kept 3 bases outside the gene matches. CDR3: CSVLTGGYTF. CDR3 DNA: TGCAGCGTTTTGACAGGGGGATACACCTTC.

The V gene is TRBV5-6, the J gene TRBJ2-3; TRBD1 matches at 8 bases. Trimming at V came to 2 bases and at J to 5 bases, leaving 7 bases not matched to a gene. The germline V gene has CDR1 SGHDT and CDR2 YYEEEE. The CDR3 loop spans 15 amino acids. CDR3 coding DNA: TGTGCCAGCAGCTTCGCAGGACAGGGCAAAGATACGCAGTATTTT. Amino acids: CASSFAGQGKDTQYF.

This clonotype occurred many times. J is TRBJ2-7 and V is TRBV12-3 or TRBV12-4, with TRBD1 as a possible D gene (6 bases). V gave up 8 bases and J gave up 7 bases, with 12 bases separating them. The CDR3 runs 11 residues. The CDR3 sequence is CASLQGREQYF. The CDR3 nucleotides read TGTGCCAGCCTACAGGGCCGAGAGCAGTACTTC.

The genes are TRBV7-9 and TRBJ2-3; 9 nucleotides match TRBD2. Germline V gene lookup returns CDR1 SEHNR and CDR2 FQNEAQ (reference sequence). The CDR3 totals 14 residues. Trimming removed 3 bases from V and 5 bases from J; junction bases left unmatched: 3. The CDR3 is CASSFSGSGDTQYF. DNA of the CDR3: TGTGCCAGCAGCTTTAGCGGGAGCGGAGATACGCAGTATTTT.

This clonotype was counted ten times or more. This chain connects TRBV7-8 to TRBJ2-7; TRBD2 agrees at 7 bases. Germline V lookup: CDR1 SGHVS, CDR2 FQNEAQ. V was clipped by 1 base and J by 2 bases; unmatched bases: 5. The CDR3 has 15 amino acids. CDR3 in DNA: TGTGCCAGCAGCTTAGAGGGGACTACCCCCTACGAGCAGTACTTC. This encodes CASSLEGTTPYEQYF.

This clonotype has more than one count but fewer than ten. The rearrangement joins TRBV3-1 to TRBJ1-2; 7 positions agree with TRBD1. The CDR3 has 13 residues. Germline-derived CDR1 and CDR2 are LGHDT and YNNKEL (reference sequence). Losses at the gene ends were 4 bases for V and 2 bases for J; bases not matched to a gene: 1. The CDR3, as DNA: TGTGCCAGCAGCCGGGGACAGAACTATGGCTACACCTTC. Its translation: CASSRGQNYGYTF.

The V and J genes are TRBV11-2 and TRBJ1-1; D is ambiguous. V lost 11 bases, J lost 1 base, and 11 bases lay in between. Germline values: CDR1 SGHAT, CDR2 FQNNGV. This CDR3 region has 12 residues. The CDR3 nucleotides are TGTGCCCACGCCCACAAGAACACTGAAGCTTTCTTT. Residues: CAHAHKNTEAFF.

This clonotype is a singleton in its sample. The chain uses TRBV24-1 and TRBJ2-1, with 13 positions matching TRBD2. The CDR3 contains 19 residues. Germline CDR1 and CDR2: KGHDR and SFDVKD. The V segment lost 4 bases and the J segment 3 bases; nucleotides outside the gene matches: 11. The CDR3: CATSDRRGLAGDNYNEQFF. The CDR3 region has the DNA TGTGCCACCAGTGACCGACGCGGACTAGCGGGGGACAACTACAATGAGCAGTTCTTC.

This clonotype has just a few counts. The V call is TRBV27, the J call TRBJ2-6; D perhaps matches TRBD2 (6 bases). Germline V gene data show CDR1 as MNHEY and CDR2 as SMNVEV (reference sequence). This CDR3 has 15 amino acids. The ends were cut back, 6 bases at V and 4 bases at J, with 13 bases in the middle. The CDR3 DNA follows: TGTGCCAGCAGAGGGACTTCGGCCGGGGCCAACGTCCTGACTTTC. Protein: CASRGTSAGANVLTF.

This sequence joins TRBV4-3 and TRBJ2-5; 11 positions agree with TRBD2. V shed 2 bases and J 5 bases; nucleotides not matched to a gene: 1. The CDR3 totals 14 residues. Germline V gene lookup returns CDR1 LGHNA and CDR2 YSLEER. The CDR3 coding sequence is TGCGCCAGCAGCCAACTAGCGGGAGGCGAGACCCAGTACTTC. It encodes CASSQLAGGETQYF.

The V call is TRBV20-1, the J call TRBJ1-6, with 9 bases matching TRBD1. The CDR3 contains 17 residues. CDR1 is DFQATT and CDR2 is SNEGSKA in the germline V gene (reference sequence). J lost 7 bases, V lost 0 bases, and 10 bases had no gene match. The CDR3 region has the DNA TGCAGTGCTAGAGATCCGGGACAGGGACGTAAAAATTCACCCCTCCACTTT. Protein: CSARDPGQGRKNSPLHF.